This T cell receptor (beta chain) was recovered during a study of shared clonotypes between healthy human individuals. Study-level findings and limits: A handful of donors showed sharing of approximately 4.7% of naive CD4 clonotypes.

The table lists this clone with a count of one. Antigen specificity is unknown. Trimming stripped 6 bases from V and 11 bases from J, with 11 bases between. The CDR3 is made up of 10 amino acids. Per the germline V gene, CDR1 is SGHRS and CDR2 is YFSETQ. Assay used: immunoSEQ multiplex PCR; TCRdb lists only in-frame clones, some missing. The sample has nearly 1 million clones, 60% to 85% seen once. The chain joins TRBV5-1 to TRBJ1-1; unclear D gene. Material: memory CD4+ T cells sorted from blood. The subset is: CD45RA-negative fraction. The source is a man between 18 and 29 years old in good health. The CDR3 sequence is CASIPWGAFF. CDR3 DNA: TGCGCCAGCATACCCTGGGGTGCTTTCTTT. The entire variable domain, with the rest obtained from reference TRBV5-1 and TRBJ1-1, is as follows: KAGVTQTPRYLIKTRGQQVTLSCSPISGHRSVSWYQQTPGQGLQFLFEYFSETQRNKGNFPGRFSGRQFSNSRSEMNVSTLELGDSALYLCASIPWGAFFGQGTRLTVV.